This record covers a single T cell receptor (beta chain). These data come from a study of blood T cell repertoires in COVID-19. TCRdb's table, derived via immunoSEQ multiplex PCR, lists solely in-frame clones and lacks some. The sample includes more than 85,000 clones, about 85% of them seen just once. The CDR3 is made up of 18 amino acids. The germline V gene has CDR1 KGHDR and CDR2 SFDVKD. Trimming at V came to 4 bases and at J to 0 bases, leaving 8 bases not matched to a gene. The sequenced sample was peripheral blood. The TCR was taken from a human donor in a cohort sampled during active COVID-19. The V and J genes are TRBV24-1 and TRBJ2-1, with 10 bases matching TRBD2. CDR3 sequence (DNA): TGTGCCACCAGTGAACCTGGACTAGCGGAGAGCTCCTACAATGAGCAGTTCTTC. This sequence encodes CATSEPGLAESSYNEQFF.